These T cell receptor beta chains were read from a single sample in a study of blood T cell repertoires in COVID-19. TCRdb keeps only in-frame clones here, not all; method: immunoSEQ multiplex PCR. The profile shows 250,000 to 300,000 clones, 89% of them singletons. Material: PBMCs or T cells enriched from blood (not recorded which). All receptors derive from a woman aged 55-69 years who had recovered from COVID-19. CDR3s include the opening cysteine and the closing phenylalanine or tryptophan. The D gene is left open where the match is weak. The listing skips clone size in some rows; elsewhere it reads once, few, many or a size class.

>.|TRBJ1-6|TRBV18|.
CASSPGALSHSPLHF
TGTGCCAGCTCACCGGGGGCGCTGTCACATTCACCCCTCCACTTT
>TRBD1|TRBJ2-2|TRBV5-1|.
CASSLQGTNTGELFF
TGCGCCAGCAGCTTACAGGGGACGAACACCGGGGAGCTGTTTTTT
>.|TRBJ1-1|TRBV6-5|.
CATRPEGGTEAFF
TGTGCCACCAGACCAGAGGGGGGGACAGAAGCTTTCTTT
>.|TRBJ2-5|TRBV28|.
CASSLSLDSQETQYF
TGTGCCAGCAGTTTATCCCTAGACAGCCAAGAGACCCAGTACTTC
>.|TRBJ1-6|TRBV18|.
CASSQTGDSPLHF
TGTGCCAGCTCGCAGACGGGGGATTCACCCCTCCACTTT
>.|TRBJ2-3|TRBV9|.
CASSPGRSANTDTQYF
TGTGCCAGCAGCCCCGGAAGAAGCGCGAACACAGATACGCAGTATTTT
>.|TRBJ1-2|TRBV2|.
CASSEAPGPSNYGYTF
TGTGCCAGCAGTGAAGCTCCAGGGCCCTCTAACTATGGCTACACCTTC
>TRBD2|TRBJ2-1|TRBV9|few
CASSVAGGPHEQFF
TGTGCCAGCAGCGTGGCGGGAGGCCCCCATGAGCAGTTCTTC
>TRBD2|TRBJ2-3|TRBV5-4|.
CASSLGSSGLLTDTQYF
TGTGCCAGCAGCTTGGGGTCTAGCGGGCTACTCACAGATACGCAGTATTTT
>TRBD1|TRBJ2-7|TRBV19|.
CASSWRTGVMKYEQYF
TGTGCCAGTAGTTGGAGGACAGGGGTAATGAAGTACGAGCAGTACTTC
>.|TRBJ1-5|TRBV6-5|.
CAVRGRRNSNQPQHF
TGTGCCGTCCGCGGGAGGCGGAATAGCAATCAGCCCCAGCATTTT
>.|TRBJ2-7|TRBV3-1/TRBV3-2|.
CASSVDPGTYEQYF
TGTGCCAGCAGCGTCGACCCGGGAACCTACGAGCAGTACTTC
>.|TRBJ1-2|TRBV24-1|.
CATSDLRAGAGGYTF
TGTGCCACCAGTGATTTGAGGGCGGGGGCAGGAGGCTACACCTTC
>TRBD1|TRBJ2-7|TRBV10-3|.
CAISESGTGVSYEQYF
TGTGCCATCAGTGAGTCCGGGACAGGGGTTTCCTACGAGCAGTACTTC
>.|TRBJ1-4|TRBV7-9|.
CASSRGGAREKLFF
TGTGCCAGCAGCAGAGGGGGGGCCCGTGAAAAACTGTTTTTT
>TRBD2|TRBJ2-7|TRBV4-2|.
CASSQLAAYEQYF
TGTGCCAGCAGCCAACTAGCGGCCTACGAGCAGTACTTC
>TRBD1|TRBJ1-3|TRBV9|once
CASSAYSGTGAGNTIYF
TGTGCCAGCAGCGCCTACTCCGGGACAGGGGCTGGAAACACCATATATTTT
>TRBD1|TRBJ1-4|TRBV5-1|.
CASSFQGANNEKLFF
TGCGCCAGCAGCTTCCAGGGGGCTAATAATGAAAAACTGTTTTTT
>.|TRBJ1-6|TRBV28|.
CASGDLGSPLHF
TGTGCCAGCGGCGACCTAGGATCACCCCTCCACTTT
>TRBD1|TRBJ2-5|TRBV6-5|.
CASRQQGGGTQYF
TGTGCCAGCAGGCAACAGGGGGGAGGGACCCAGTACTTC
>.|TRBJ1-2|TRBV5-1|.
CASSLQGEHGYTF
TGCGCCAGCAGCTTACAGGGAGAGCATGGCTACACCTTC
>.|TRBJ1-2|TRBV28|.
CASSLGGRPYGYTF
TGTGCCAGCAGTTTAGGGGGGAGGCCCTATGGCTACACCTTC
>.|TRBJ1-1|TRBV19|.
CASSRRGGHTEAFF
TGTGCCAGTAGCCGTAGGGGGGGCCACACTGAAGCTTTCTTT
>.|TRBJ1-5|TRBV6-1|.
CASSENGARVGNQPQHF
TGTGCCAGCAGTGAAAATGGGGCCAGGGTTGGCAATCAGCCCCAGCATTTT
>.|TRBJ2-3|TRBV27|once
CASMGRGYTDTQYF
TGTGCCAGCATGGGCCGGGGGTACACAGATACGCAGTATTTT
>TRBD1|TRBJ1-4|TRBV5-4|.
CASSLQGAAYNEKLFF
TGTGCCAGCAGCTTACAGGGGGCCGCTTATAATGAAAAACTGTTTTTT
>.|TRBJ1-2|TRBV7-2|.
CARATDPSSLGYTF
TGTGCCAGGGCGACAGATCCCTCATCCCTTGGCTACACCTTC
>.|TRBJ2-2|TRBV30|.
CAWSVPRGYTGELFF
TGTGCCTGGAGTGTACCCCGCGGATATACCGGGGAGCTGTTTTTT
>.|TRBJ2-7|TRBV7-6|few
CASSRAGRYEQYF
TGTGCCAGCAGCCGTGCGGGGAGGTACGAGCAGTACTTC
>.|TRBJ1-4|TRBV5-5|.
CASSLGLEPSWREKLFF
TGTGCCAGCAGCTTGGGTCTTGAGCCCAGCTGGAGAGAAAAACTGTTTTTT
>.|TRBJ1-2|TRBV28|.
CASSLTQGNYGYTF
TGTGCCAGCAGTTTAACGCAGGGTAACTATGGCTACACCTTC
>.|TRBJ2-2|TRBV6-5|.
CASSYSFTGELFF
TGTGCCAGCAGTTACAGCTTTACCGGGGAGCTGTTTTTT
>TRBD1|TRBJ1-1|TRBV28|.
CASNYGDRGEAFF
TGTGCCAGCAACTACGGGGACAGGGGAGAAGCTTTCTTT
>TRBD2|TRBJ2-7|TRBV5-1|.
CASSSGTSGFYEQYF
TGCGCCAGCAGCTCCGGGACTAGCGGTTTCTACGAGCAGTACTTC
>TRBD2|TRBJ2-3|TRBV3-1/TRBV3-2|.
CASSPPGLVPDTQYF
TGTGCCAGCAGTCCCCCGGGACTAGTACCGGATACGCAGTATTTT
>TRBD1|TRBJ1-5|TRBV19|.
CASSTVTGGGISPQHF
TGTGCCAGTAGTACCGTGACAGGGGGCGGGATATCGCCCCAGCATTTT
>.|TRBJ1-2|TRBV19|.
CASIGASMSNYGYTF
TGTGCCAGTATTGGGGCCTCAATGTCTAACTATGGCTACACCTTC
>TRBD1|TRBJ1-4|TRBV18|.
CASSQGQGAREKLFF
TGTGCCAGCTCACAGGGACAGGGGGCGAGAGAAAAACTGTTTTTT
>.|TRBJ2-5|TRBV7-9|.
CASSLDIQETQYF
TGTGCCAGCAGCCTCGACATCCAAGAGACCCAGTACTTC
>TRBD1|TRBJ1-5|TRBV30|.
CAWSPRGDQPQHF
TGTGCCTGGAGTCCCAGGGGGGATCAGCCCCAGCATTTT
>.|TRBJ2-1|TRBV28|.
CASSLARRQNEQFF
TGTGCCAGCAGCCTCGCCCGAAGACAGAATGAGCAGTTCTTC
>.|TRBJ2-7|TRBV27|few
CASSPRDISYYEQYF
TGTGCCAGCAGTCCACGGGACATCTCGTACTACGAGCAGTACTTC
>.|TRBJ2-7|TRBV12-3/TRBV12-4|.
CASSGQPYEQYF
TGTGCCAGCAGCGGACAGCCCTACGAGCAGTACTTC
>.|TRBJ2-7|TRBV24-1|.
CATSAGAGNYEQYF
TGTGCCACCAGTGCCGGGGCGGGGAACTACGAGCAGTACTTC
>TRBD2|TRBJ2-3|TRBV28|.
CASSLWTSGASTDTQYF
TGTGCCAGCAGTTTATGGACTAGCGGGGCGAGCACAGATACGCAGTATTTT
>.|TRBJ1-2|TRBV24-1|.
CATSDGGVAGYTF
TGTGCCACCAGTGATGGAGGGGTCGCTGGCTACACCTTC
>.|TRBJ2-5|TRBV5-1|.
CASSLTGEETQYF
TGCGCCAGCAGCTTAACGGGAGAAGAGACCCAGTACTTC
>.|TRBJ2-3|TRBV29-1|.
CSGGFAGTQYF
TGCAGCGGGGGTTTCGCAGGTACGCAGTATTTT
>TRBD1|TRBJ1-2|TRBV19|.
CASSRDRAGGYTF
TGTGCCAGTAGTCGGGACAGGGCTGGTGGCTACACCTTC
>TRBD1|TRBJ2-3|TRBV5-1|.
CASSARDRGTDTQYF
TGCGCCAGCAGCGCCCGGGACAGAGGTACAGATACGCAGTATTTT
>.|TRBJ2-6|TRBV10-1|.
CASSDSSGANVLTF
TGCGCCAGCAGTGATAGCTCTGGGGCCAACGTCCTGACTTTC
>TRBD1|TRBJ2-7|TRBV27|.
CASSKPGQGAVYF
TGTGCCAGCAGTAAACCGGGACAGGGGGCAGTGTACTTC